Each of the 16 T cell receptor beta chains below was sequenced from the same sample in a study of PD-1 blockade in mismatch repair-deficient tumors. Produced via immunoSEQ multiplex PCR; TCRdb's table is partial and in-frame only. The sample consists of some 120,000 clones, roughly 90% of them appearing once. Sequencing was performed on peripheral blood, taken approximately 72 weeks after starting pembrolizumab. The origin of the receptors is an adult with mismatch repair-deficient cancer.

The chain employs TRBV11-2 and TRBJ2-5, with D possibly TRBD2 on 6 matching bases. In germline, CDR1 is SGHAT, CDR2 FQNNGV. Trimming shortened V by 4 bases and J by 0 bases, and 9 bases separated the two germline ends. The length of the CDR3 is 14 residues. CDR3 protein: CASSSRDYQETQYF. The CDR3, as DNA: TGTGCCAGCAGCTCTCGGGACTACCAAGAGACCCAGTACTTC.

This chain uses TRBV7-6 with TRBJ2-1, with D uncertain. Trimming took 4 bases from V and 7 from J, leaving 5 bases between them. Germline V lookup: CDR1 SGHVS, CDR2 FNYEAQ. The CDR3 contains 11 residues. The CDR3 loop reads CASSYGNEQFF. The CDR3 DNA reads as TGTGCCAGCAGCTACGGGAATGAGCAGTTCTTC. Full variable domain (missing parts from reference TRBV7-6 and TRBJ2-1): GAGVSQSPRYKVTKRGQDVALRCDPISGHVSLYWYRQALGQGPEFLTYFNYEAQQDKSGLPNDRFSAERPEGSISTLTIQRTEQRDSAMYRCASSYGNEQFFGPGTRLTVL.

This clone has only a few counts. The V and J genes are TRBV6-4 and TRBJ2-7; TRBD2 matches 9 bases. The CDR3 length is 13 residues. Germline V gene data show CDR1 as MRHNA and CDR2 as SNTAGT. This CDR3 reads CDNPASGVYEQYF. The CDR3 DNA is TGTGACAACCCGGCTAGCGGGGTCTACGAGCAGTACTTC.

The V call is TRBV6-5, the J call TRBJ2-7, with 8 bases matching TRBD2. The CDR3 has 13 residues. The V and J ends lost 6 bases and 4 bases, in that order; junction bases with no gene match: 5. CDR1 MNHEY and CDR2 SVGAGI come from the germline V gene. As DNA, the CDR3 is TGTGCCAGCAGAAAGCGGGAGTGGTACGAGCAGTACTTC. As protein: CASRKREWYEQYF.

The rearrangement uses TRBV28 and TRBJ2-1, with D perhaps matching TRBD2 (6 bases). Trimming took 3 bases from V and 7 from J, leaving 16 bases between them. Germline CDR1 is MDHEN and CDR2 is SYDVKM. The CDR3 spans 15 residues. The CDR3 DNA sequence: TGTGCCAGCAGTTTCTATAGGGAGGCCCCTAATGAGCAGTTCTTC. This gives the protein CASSFYREAPNEQFF.

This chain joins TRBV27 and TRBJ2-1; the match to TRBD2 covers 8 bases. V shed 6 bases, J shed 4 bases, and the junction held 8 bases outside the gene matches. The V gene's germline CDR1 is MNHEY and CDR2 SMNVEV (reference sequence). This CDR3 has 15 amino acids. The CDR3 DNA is TGTGCCAGCAGCATAAGCGGGAGTCTTTACAATGAGCAGTTCTTC. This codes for CASSISGSLYNEQFF.

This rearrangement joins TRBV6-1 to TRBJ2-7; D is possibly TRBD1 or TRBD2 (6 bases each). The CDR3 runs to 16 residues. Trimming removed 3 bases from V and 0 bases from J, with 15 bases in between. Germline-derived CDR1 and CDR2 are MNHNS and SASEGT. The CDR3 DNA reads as TGTGCCAGCAGTGATGTCGGACGGGGGCTCTCCTACGAGCAGTACTTC. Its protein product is CASSDVGRGLSYEQYF.

In nucleotides, the CDR3 is TGTGCCAGCAACCTAGCGGCTAGCACAGATACGCAGTATTTT. It codes for CASNLAASTDTQYF. The chain combines TRBV9 with TRBJ2-3, with 7 bases lining up with TRBD2. The CDR3 is made up of 14 amino acids. Trimming removed 6 bases from V and 0 bases from J; junction bases left unmatched: 4. The V gene's germline CDR1 is SGDLS and CDR2 YYNGEE.

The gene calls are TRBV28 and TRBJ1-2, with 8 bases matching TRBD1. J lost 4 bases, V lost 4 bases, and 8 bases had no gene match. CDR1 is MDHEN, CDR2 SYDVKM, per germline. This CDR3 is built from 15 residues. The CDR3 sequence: CASSSGPGGAYGYTF. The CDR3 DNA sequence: TGTGCCAGCAGTTCAGGGCCAGGGGGCGCCTATGGCTACACCTTC.

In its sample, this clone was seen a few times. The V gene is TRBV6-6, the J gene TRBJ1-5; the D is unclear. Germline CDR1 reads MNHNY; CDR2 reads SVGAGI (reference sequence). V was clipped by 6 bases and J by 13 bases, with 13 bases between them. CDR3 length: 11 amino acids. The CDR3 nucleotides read TGTGCCAGCAGCCGTCGGGAAATACAGCATTTT. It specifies CASSRREIQHF.

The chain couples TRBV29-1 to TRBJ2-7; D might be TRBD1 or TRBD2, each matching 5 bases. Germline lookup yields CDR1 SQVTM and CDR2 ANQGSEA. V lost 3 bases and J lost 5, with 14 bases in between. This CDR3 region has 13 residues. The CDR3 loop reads CSVEDRGVNEQYF. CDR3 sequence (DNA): TGCAGCGTTGAGGATAGAGGGGTCAACGAGCAGTACTTC.

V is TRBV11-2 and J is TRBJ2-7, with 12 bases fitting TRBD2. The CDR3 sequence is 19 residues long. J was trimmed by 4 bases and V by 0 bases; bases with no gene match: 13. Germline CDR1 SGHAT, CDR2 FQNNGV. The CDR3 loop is CASSLELGLAGGPGYEQYF. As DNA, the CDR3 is TGTGCCAGCAGCTTAGAATTAGGTCTAGCGGGAGGGCCTGGGTACGAGCAGTACTTC.

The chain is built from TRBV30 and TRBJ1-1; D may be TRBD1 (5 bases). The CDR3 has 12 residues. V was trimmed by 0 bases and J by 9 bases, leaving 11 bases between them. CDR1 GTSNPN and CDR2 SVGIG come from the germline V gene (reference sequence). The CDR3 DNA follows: TGTGCCTGGAGTGTAGTGGGGGTTCAAGCTTTCTTT. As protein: CAWSVVGVQAFF. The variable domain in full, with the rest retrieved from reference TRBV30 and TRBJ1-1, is SQTIHQWPATLVQPVGSPLSLECTVEGTSNPNLYWYRQAAGRGLQLLFYSVGIGQISSEVPQNLSASRPQDRQFILSSKKLLLSDSGFYLCAWSVVGVQAFFGQGTRLTVV.

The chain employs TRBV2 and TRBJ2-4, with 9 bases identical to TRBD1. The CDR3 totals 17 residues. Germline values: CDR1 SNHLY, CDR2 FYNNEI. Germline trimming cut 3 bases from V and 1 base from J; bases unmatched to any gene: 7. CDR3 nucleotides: TGTGCCAGCAGTGATCCGGGACAGGGTTTGGCCAAAAACATTCAGTACTTC. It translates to CASSDPGQGLAKNIQYF.

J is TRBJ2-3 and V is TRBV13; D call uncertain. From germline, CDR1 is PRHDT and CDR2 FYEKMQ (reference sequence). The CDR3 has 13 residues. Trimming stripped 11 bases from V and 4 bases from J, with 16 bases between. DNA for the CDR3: TGTGCCTGCCCGCGAGAAGTACCAGATACGCAGTATTTT. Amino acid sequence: CACPREVPDTQYF.

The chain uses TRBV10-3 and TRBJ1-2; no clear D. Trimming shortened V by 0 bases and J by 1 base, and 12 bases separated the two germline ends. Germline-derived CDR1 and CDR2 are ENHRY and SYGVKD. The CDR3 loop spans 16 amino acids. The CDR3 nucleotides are TGTGCCATCAGTGAGTCGATGCAGGTGGATAACTATGGCTACACCTTC. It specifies CAISESMQVDNYGYTF.